The 27 T cell receptor beta chains presented below share a single source sample, sequenced in a study of spatial heterogeneity in lung cancer (dated by TCRdb to between 2018 and 2021). The time point label of this sample denotes: sample taken at primary tumor resection. Without any cell sorting, TCR sequencing was performed on whole RNA extracted either from tumor and nontumor lung tissue or from cryopreserved PBMC samples. Libraries were constructed by 5' RACE. Sequenced using a NextSeq 500. In TCRdb, the public reads were trimmed at Q25 with fastp and aligned with MiXCR, with productive beta chains retained. For every CDR3 protein sequence, its rows merge into one entry that carries the most common genes and DNA. The sample yields approximately 25,000 distinct CDR3 sequences; approximately 6.6% were counted once. The ten largest clones capture roughly an eighth of the sample. Here the sequenced sample was PBMCs, taken at surgery. These receptors were obtained from a male donor with early-stage non-small cell lung cancer.

This clonotype appeared many times. This chain connects TRBV12-3 or TRBV12-4 to TRBJ1-2; D is unresolved. The CDR3 contains 12 residues. Trimming took off 1 base at V and 1 base at J, with 1 base between the two ends. The DNA for the CDR3 is TGTGCCAGCAGTTTAGATAACTATGGCTACACCTTC. Protein product: CASSLDNYGYTF.

This clonotype was seen ten or more times. The chain carries TRBV10-3 and TRBJ2-3; D is uncertain. This CDR3 region has 12 residues. CDR1 and CDR2 from the germline V gene are ENHRY and SYGVKD. Between the trimmed V and J ends, which lost 6 bases and 0 bases, there was a span of 4 bases. CDR3 region: CAISLSTDTQYF. The CDR3, as DNA: TGTGCCATCAGCCTTAGCACAGATACGCAGTATTTT.

Ten or more counts support this clonotype. The V and J genes are TRBV7-6 and TRBJ2-3; TRBD2 matches at 11 bases. CDR1 SGHVS and CDR2 FNYEAQ come from the germline V gene. The CDR3 is made up of 15 amino acids. V shed 5 bases, J shed 7 bases, and the junction held 8 bases outside the gene matches. CDR3 sequence: CASSRSGGVLNTQYF. DNA for the CDR3: TGTGCCAGCAGCCGTAGCGGGGGGGTATTGAATACGCAGTATTTT.

This clonotype was seen repeatedly, ten times or more. The chain recombines TRBV7-8 with TRBJ2-2; D unclear. Trimming stripped 1 base from V and 6 bases from J, with 6 bases between. In germline, CDR1 is SGHVS, CDR2 FQNEAQ. CDR3 length: 13 residues. CDR3 DNA: TGTGCCAGCAGCTTAGGGGCTGCCGGGGAGCTGTTTTTT. It is translated as CASSLGAAGELFF.

This clonotype occurred many times. The chain is built from TRBV9 and TRBJ2-3; TRBD1 matches at 7 bases. CDR3 length: 16 amino acids. Germline CDR1 SGDLS, CDR2 YYNGEE. The trim removed 0 bases at V and 3 bases at J, leaving 7 bases unmatched. The CDR3 DNA sequence: TGTGCCAGCAGCGTAGGAGGGGGCGAATCTACAGATACGCAGTATTTT. This gives the protein CASSVGGGESTDTQYF.

This clonotype was recorded many times. CDR3 coding DNA: TGCAGTGCTCCCCAAGGCGGGAAAGATACGCAGTATTTT. This encodes CSAPQGGKDTQYF. The rearrangement uses TRBV20-1 and TRBJ2-3; weak D call: TRBD2 (6 bases). This CDR3 is built from 13 residues. Looked up from germline, CDR1 is DFQATT and CDR2 is SNEGSKA (reference sequence). Trimming removed 5 bases at V and 5 bases at J, with 14 bases between.

This clonotype came up many times. Relative to the germline gene, one junction end is altered; a read error may explain this. This chain connects TRBV12-3 or TRBV12-4 to TRBJ2-7, with 7 bases lining up with TRBD1. The CDR3 consists of 12 residues. CDR3 residues: CASSFSQTGQVF. Here the CDR3 DNA reads TGTGCCAGCAGTTTCTCCCAGACAGGGCAAGTTTTC.

This clonotype was recorded at least ten times. The V and J genes are TRBV5-1 and TRBJ1-6; D is undetermined. Germline V gene sequence: CDR1 SGHRS, CDR2 YFSETQ. The CDR3 runs to 13 residues. The ends were cut back, 0 bases at V and 10 bases at J, with 8 bases in the middle. The CDR3 reads CASSLGRSSPLHF. The CDR3 nucleotides read TGCGCCAGCAGCTTGGGTCGTTCCTCACCCCTCCACTTT. The entire variable domain, with the rest obtained from reference TRBV5-1 and TRBJ1-6, is as follows: KAGVTQTPRYLIKTRGQQVTLSCSPISGHRSVSWYQQTPGQGLQFLFEYFSETQRNKGNFPGRFSGRQFSNSRSEMNVSTLELGDSALYLCASSLGRSSPLHFGNGTRLTVT.

This clonotype was found many times. V and J are TRBV28 and TRBJ1-1, with no clear D. Looked up from germline, CDR1 is MDHEN and CDR2 is SYDVKM. The CDR3 has 14 amino acids. V shed 1 base and J shed 1 base, with 7 bases lying between them. For the CDR3, the DNA is TGTGCCAGCAGTTTATTTTCGGAGAACACTGAAGCTTTCTTT. This translates into CASSLFSENTEAFF.

This clonotype was seen at least ten times. The rearrangement uses TRBV11-2 and TRBJ1-1; unclear D gene. With 4 bases removed from V and 1 base from J, the gap between germline ends came to 16 bases. This CDR3 is built from 16 residues. The germline CDR1 and CDR2 sequences are SGHAT and FQNNGV. As DNA, the CDR3 is TGTGCCAGCAGCTACCCGGGTCCTACGACGAACACTGAAGCTTTCTTT. It translates to CASSYPGPTTNTEAFF.

The V gene is TRBV12-3 or TRBV12-4, the J gene TRBJ2-1, with 15 bases matching TRBD2. Trimming took 6 bases from V and 8 from J; bases not matched to a gene: 2. This CDR3 has 14 amino acids. The CDR3: CASRGLAGGYEQFF. CDR3 in DNA: TGTGCCAGCAGAGGACTAGCGGGAGGGTATGAGCAGTTCTTC.

Many counts were recorded for this clonotype. The chain employs TRBV25-1 and TRBJ1-6; possibly TRBD1 for D (6 bases). CDR1 is MGHDK and CDR2 is SYGVNS in the germline V gene. This CDR3 contains 15 residues. Between the trimmed V and J ends, which lost 4 bases and 5 bases, there was a span of 12 bases. The CDR3 DNA sequence: TGTGCCAGCAGTGGGTTCAGGGGTAATAATTCACCCCTCCACTTT. Its translation is CASSGFRGNNSPLHF.

This clonotype was seen many times. The V gene is TRBV5-1, the J gene TRBJ2-3; D tentatively fits TRBD1 or TRBD2 (5 bases each). Germline CDR1 is SGHRS and CDR2 is YFSETQ. The V and J ends lost 7 bases and 6 bases respectively, with 9 bases between them. This CDR3 has 11 residues. The CDR3 region is CASAEGDTQYF. Written as DNA, the CDR3 is TGCGCCAGCGCCGAGGGGGATACGCAGTATTTT.

This clonotype appeared a few times. The V and J genes are TRBV12-3 or TRBV12-4 and TRBJ2-5; D is ambiguous. V dropped 2 bases and J dropped 1 base, with 8 bases sitting between them. This CDR3 is built from 14 residues. CDR3 nucleotide sequence: TGTGCCAGCAGTTTACAAGAGACCCAAGAGACCCAGTACTTC. This gives the protein CASSLQETQETQYF.

In this sample, this clonotype turned up many times. CDR3 nucleotides: TGTGCCAGCAGTTTTTGGGGGCTGGGGGGCTACACCTTC. This sequence encodes CASSFWGLGGYTF. The gene calls are TRBV28 and TRBJ1-2; tentative D call: TRBD1 (6 bases). Germline CDR1 reads MDHEN; CDR2 reads SYDVKM. The CDR3 length is 13 residues. The ends were cut back, 3 bases at V and 8 bases at J, with 13 bases in the middle.

This clonotype was seen more than once but under ten times. The chain joins TRBV27 to TRBJ2-7; tentative D call: TRBD1 (5 bases). The V end was cut by 2 bases, the J end by 5 bases, with 13 bases between. Germline CDR1 is MNHEY and CDR2 is SMNVEV (reference sequence). The CDR3 spans 14 residues. The CDR3 sequence is CASSLRRFRDEQYF. The CDR3 nucleotides read TGTGCCAGCAGTTTACGTAGGTTCAGGGACGAGCAGTACTTC.

This clonotype showed up many times. The genes are TRBV9 and TRBJ1-3, with a tentative D call TRBD1 (6 bases). The CDR3 has 16 amino acids. In germline, CDR1 is SGDLS, CDR2 YYNGEE. V was pared by 4 bases and J by 4 bases, with 18 bases between. The CDR3 DNA sequence: TGTGCCAGCAGCCGGGGGCGGCAGTGCCTGGGAAACACCATATATTTT. Its translation: CASSRGRQCLGNTIYF. Full variable domain (remainder filled in from reference TRBV9 and TRBJ1-3): DSGVTQTPKHLITATGQRVTLRCSPRSGDLSVYWYQQSLDQGLQFLIQYYNGEERAKGNILERFSAQQFPDLHSELNLSSLELGDSALYFCASSRGRQCLGNTIYFGEGSWLTVV.

There are many counts of this clonotype. The rearrangement joins TRBV5-1 to TRBJ2-2, with 13 bases identical to TRBD2. This CDR3 is built from 18 residues. The trim removed 3 bases at V and 7 bases at J, leaving 12 bases unmatched. Germline CDR1 reads SGHRS; CDR2 reads YFSETQ. This chain's CDR3 is CASSSAGLAGENSGELFF. In DNA, the CDR3 is TGCGCCAGCAGCTCAGCTGGACTAGCGGGAGAGAATAGCGGGGAGCTGTTTTTT.

Many counts were recorded for this clonotype. The rearrangement joins TRBV27 to TRBJ1-1; unclear D gene. V shed 8 bases and J shed 0 bases, with 7 bases lying between them. This CDR3 is 12 amino acids long. Germline V lookup: CDR1 MNHEY, CDR2 SMNVEV (reference sequence). CDR3 region: CASWSVNTEAFF. The CDR3 DNA is TGTGCCAGCTGGTCGGTGAACACTGAAGCTTTCTTT.

The V gene is TRBV25-1, the J gene TRBJ1-6; tentatively, D is TRBD1 (5 bases). The CDR3 is made up of 14 amino acids. CDR1 and CDR2 from the germline V gene are MGHDK and SYGVNS. Trimming pared 6 bases from V and 10 bases from J, leaving 16 bases between. CDR3: CASRGTGDLSPLHF. The CDR3 region has the DNA TGTGCCAGCAGGGGTACGGGGGATCTCTCACCCCTCCACTTT.

The sample holds a few counts of this clonotype. V gene TRBV5-1 combines with J gene TRBJ2-2; either TRBD1 or TRBD2 may supply D (6 bases each). The V and J ends lost 8 bases and 0 bases respectively, with 14 bases between them. The V gene's germline CDR1 is SGHRS and CDR2 YFSETQ. The CDR3 loop spans 15 amino acids. CDR3 region: CASRLGGSNTGELFF. CDR3 DNA: TGCGCCAGTCGACTCGGGGGCTCGAACACCGGGGAGCTGTTTTTT.

This clonotype was counted at least ten times. This sequence joins TRBV10-3 and TRBJ1-2; 12 bases line up with TRBD1. Trimming took 10 bases from V and 10 from J; bases not matched to a gene: 13. This CDR3 spans 14 amino acids. The germline gives CDR1 ENHRY, CDR2 SYGVKD. CDR3 nucleotide sequence: TGTGCCACCCGGGACAGGGGGCTAGTAGGAGACTACACCTTC. Translation: CATRDRGLVGDYTF.

V and J are TRBV10-3 and TRBJ2-1; D is undetermined. CDR3 length: 15 residues. Germline CDR1 is ENHRY and CDR2 is SYGVKD. V lost 7 bases and J lost 5, with 18 bases in between. CDR3 nucleotide sequence: TGTGCCATCACCCAGGATGTTTCGAAAAACAATGAGCAGTTCTTC. Amino acids: CAITQDVSKNNEQFF.

This clonotype was detected many times. The chain couples TRBV28 to TRBJ1-1; D uncertain. Germline CDR1 MDHEN, CDR2 SYDVKM. CDR3 size: 16 residues. The V end was cut by 1 base, the J end by 0 bases, with 12 bases between. CDR3 sequence reads: CASSLSGGIMNTEAFF. CDR3 nucleotide sequence: TGTGCCAGCAGTTTATCAGGAGGTATCATGAACACTGAAGCTTTCTTT.

This clonotype was seen at least ten times. The chain employs TRBV20-1 and TRBJ1-5, with 7 positions matching TRBD1. Trimming took 0 bases from V and 0 from J; bases not matched to a gene: 5. CDR1 is DFQATT and CDR2 is SNEGSKA in the germline V gene (reference sequence). The CDR3 is 16 residues long. The CDR3 bases are TGCAGTGCTAGAGATGGGACAGATAATAGCAATCAGCCCCAGCATTTT. This gives the protein CSARDGTDNSNQPQHF.

This clonotype was found many times. The chain is built from TRBV5-6 and TRBJ1-2, with D possibly TRBD1 on 5 matching bases. The CDR3 contains 14 residues. The germline V gene encodes CDR1 SGHDT and CDR2 YYEEEE. V shed 3 bases and J shed 3 bases, with 12 bases lying between them. DNA for the CDR3: TGTGCCAGCAGCTGGGACTCCGCCGACTATGGCTACACCTTC. Encoded protein: CASSWDSADYGYTF.

This clonotype was counted ten times or more. The chain employs TRBV7-8 and TRBJ2-1; unclear D gene. The CDR3 is 11 amino acids. The germline CDR1 and CDR2 sequences are SGHVS and FQNEAQ. V gave up 5 bases and J gave up 8 bases, with 7 bases separating them. This chain's CDR3 is CASSRMDEQFF. In DNA form, the CDR3 reads TGTGCCAGCAGCCGCATGGATGAGCAGTTCTTC.